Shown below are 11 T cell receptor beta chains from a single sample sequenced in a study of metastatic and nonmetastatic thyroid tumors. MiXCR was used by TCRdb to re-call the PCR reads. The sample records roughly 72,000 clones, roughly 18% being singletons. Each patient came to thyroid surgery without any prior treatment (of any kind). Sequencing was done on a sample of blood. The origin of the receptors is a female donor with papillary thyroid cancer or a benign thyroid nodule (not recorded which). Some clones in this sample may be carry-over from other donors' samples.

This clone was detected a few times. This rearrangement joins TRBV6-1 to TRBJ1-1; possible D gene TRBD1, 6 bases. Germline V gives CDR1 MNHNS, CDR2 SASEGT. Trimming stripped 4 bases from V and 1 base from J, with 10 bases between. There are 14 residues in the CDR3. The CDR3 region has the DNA TGTGCCAGCAGTGCCCACAGGGCGAACACTGAAGCTTTCTTT. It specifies CASSAHRANTEAFF.

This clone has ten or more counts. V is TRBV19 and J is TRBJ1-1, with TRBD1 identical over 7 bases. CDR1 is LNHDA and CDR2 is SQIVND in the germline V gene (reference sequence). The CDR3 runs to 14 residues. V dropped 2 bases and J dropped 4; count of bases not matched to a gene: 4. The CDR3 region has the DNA TGTGCCAGTAGTATAACAGGGGTCTCCACTGAAGCTTTCTTT. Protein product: CASSITGVSTEAFF.

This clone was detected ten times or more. CDR3 coding DNA: TGTGCCAGCAGCTCAGGACGACCTCAACTGTTTTTT. This encodes CASSSGRPQLFF. The chain is built from TRBV7-9 and TRBJ1-4; no reliable D call. V was clipped by 4 bases and J by 12 bases, with 12 bases between them. CDR1 SEHNR and CDR2 FQNEAQ come from the germline V gene (reference sequence). The CDR3 is made up of 12 amino acids. Combining the CDR3 with reference TRBV7-9 and TRBJ1-4 gives the whole variable domain DTGVSQNPRHKITKRGQNVTFRCDPISEHNRLYWYRQTLGQGPEFLTYFQNEAQLEKSRLLSDRFSAERPKGSFSTLEIQRTEQGDSAMYLCASSSGRPQLFFGSGTQLSVL.

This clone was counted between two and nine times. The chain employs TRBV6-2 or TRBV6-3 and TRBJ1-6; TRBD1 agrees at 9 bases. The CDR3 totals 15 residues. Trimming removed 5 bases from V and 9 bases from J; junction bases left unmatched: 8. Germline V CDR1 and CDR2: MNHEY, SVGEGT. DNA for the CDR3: TGTGCCAGCAGTGACACGGGACAGGGCACTTCACCCCTCCACTTT. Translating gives CASSDTGQGTSPLHF.

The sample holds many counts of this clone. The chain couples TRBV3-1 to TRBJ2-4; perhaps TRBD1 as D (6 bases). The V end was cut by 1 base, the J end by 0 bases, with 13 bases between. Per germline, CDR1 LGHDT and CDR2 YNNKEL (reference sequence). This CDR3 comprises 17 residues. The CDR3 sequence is CASSQGTGNLAKNIQYF. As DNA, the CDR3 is TGTGCCAGCAGCCAAGGTACAGGGAATTTAGCCAAAAACATTCAGTACTTC.

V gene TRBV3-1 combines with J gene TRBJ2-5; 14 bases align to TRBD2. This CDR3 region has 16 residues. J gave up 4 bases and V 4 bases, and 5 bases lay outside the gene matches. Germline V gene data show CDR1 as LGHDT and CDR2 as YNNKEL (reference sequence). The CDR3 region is CASSLGLAGAGETQYF. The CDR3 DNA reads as TGTGCCAGCAGCCTGGGACTAGCGGGAGCGGGAGAGACCCAGTACTTC.

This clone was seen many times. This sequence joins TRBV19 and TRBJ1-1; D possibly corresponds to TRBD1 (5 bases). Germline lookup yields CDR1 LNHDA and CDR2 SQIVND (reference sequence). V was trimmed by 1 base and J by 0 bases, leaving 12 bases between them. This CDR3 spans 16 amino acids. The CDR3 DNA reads TGTGCCAGTAGTATAGGTACCGGGACTTTGAACACTGAAGCTTTCTTT. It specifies CASSIGTGTLNTEAFF.

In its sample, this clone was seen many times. CDR3 bases: TGTGCCAGCTCACCACCGCAGGGGGGGCCCCAGCATTTT. Translating gives CASSPPQGGPQHF. V gene TRBV18 combines with J gene TRBJ1-5; 7 nucleotides align to TRBD1. CDR1 and CDR2 from the germline V gene are KGHSH and LQKENI. The CDR3 is 13 amino acids. After removal of 0 bases from V and 9 bases from J, the junction contained 2 bases not matched to a gene.

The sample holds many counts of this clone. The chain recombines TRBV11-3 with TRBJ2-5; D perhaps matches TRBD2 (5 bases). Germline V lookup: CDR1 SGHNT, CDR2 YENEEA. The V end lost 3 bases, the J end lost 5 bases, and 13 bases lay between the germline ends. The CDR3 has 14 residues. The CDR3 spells CASSLSLARETQYF. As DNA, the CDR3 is TGTGCCAGCAGCTTGTCTCTAGCTCGCGAGACCCAGTACTTC.

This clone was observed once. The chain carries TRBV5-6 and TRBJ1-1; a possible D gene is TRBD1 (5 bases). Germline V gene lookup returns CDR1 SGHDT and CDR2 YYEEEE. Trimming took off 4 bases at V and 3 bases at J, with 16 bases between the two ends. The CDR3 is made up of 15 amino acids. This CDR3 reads CASSPRRVRDTEAFF. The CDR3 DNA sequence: TGTGCCAGCAGCCCGCGCAGGGTGCGGGACACTGAAGCTTTCTTT.

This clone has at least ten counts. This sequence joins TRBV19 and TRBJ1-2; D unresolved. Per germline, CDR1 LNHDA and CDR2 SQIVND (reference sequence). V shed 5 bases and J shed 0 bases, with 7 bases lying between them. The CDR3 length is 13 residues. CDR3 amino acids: CASSASANYGYTF. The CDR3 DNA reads TGTGCCAGTAGTGCATCTGCTAACTATGGCTACACCTTC.